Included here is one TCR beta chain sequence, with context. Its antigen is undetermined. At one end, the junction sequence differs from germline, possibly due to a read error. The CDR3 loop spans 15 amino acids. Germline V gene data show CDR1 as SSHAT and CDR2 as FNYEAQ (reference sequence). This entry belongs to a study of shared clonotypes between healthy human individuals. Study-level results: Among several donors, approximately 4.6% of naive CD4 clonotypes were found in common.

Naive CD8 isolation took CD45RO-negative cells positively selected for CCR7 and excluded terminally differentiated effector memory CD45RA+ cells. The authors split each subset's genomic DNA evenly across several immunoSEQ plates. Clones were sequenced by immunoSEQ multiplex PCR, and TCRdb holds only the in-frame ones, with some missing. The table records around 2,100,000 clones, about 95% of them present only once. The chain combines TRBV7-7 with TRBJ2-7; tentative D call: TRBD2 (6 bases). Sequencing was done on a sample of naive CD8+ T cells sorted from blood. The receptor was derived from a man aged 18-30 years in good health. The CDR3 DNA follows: TGTGCTAGCAGCTTAGAAGCGGGTGGGAGCTACGAGCAGTACTTC. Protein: CASSLEAGGSYEQYF.